The rows below give T cell receptor beta chains drawn from one sample of a study of cytomegalovirus exposure and HLA in healthy donors. Clones were sequenced by immunoSEQ multiplex PCR, and TCRdb holds only the in-frame ones, with some missing. The table includes about 120,000 clones, approximately 87% detected once. Input material: PBMCs. Source of these receptors: a woman younger than 45 in good health and CMV-seropositive. Both conserved end residues are trimmed from each CDR3. The D gene is left open where the match is weak. Expanded clones get a size class; other rows say once, few or many, or leave the size out.

D: NA
size: NA
V: TRBV7-6
J: TRBJ2-5
CDR3: ASSGAHETQY

D: TRBD2
size: NA
V: TRBV7-9
J: TRBJ2-1
CDR3: ASSLSPGGPENEQF

D: TRBD1
size: once
V: TRBV19
J: TRBJ1-5
CDR3: ASSSGTGERQPQH

D: NA
size: NA
V: TRBV15
J: TRBJ2-6
CDR3: ATSRDQGSGANVLT

D: TRBD2
size: NA
V: TRBV2
J: TRBJ2-1
CDR3: ASRREGTSGVNEQF

D: NA
size: NA
V: TRBV15
J: TRBJ1-1
CDR3: ATSTGGDGGTEAF

D: TRBD2
size: NA
V: TRBV7-6
J: TRBJ2-7
CDR3: ASSLGSMGGLAPPYEQY

D: NA
size: NA
V: TRBV4-2
J: TRBJ1-2
CDR3: ASSQGQGYGYT

D: TRBD1
size: NA
V: TRBV7-3
J: TRBJ2-5
CDR3: ASSLGQGETQY

D: TRBD1
size: NA
V: TRBV5-6
J: TRBJ1-2
CDR3: ASSPPDVDRAVPYGYT

D: TRBD1
size: NA
V: TRBV6-6
J: TRBJ2-7
CDR3: ASSLGTGGPYEQY

D: TRBD1
size: few
V: TRBV2
J: TRBJ2-7
CDR3: ASSTGQGKPPWEQY

D: NA
size: once
V: TRBV19
J: TRBJ1-5
CDR3: ASSGFSYQPQH

D: TRBD2
size: NA
V: TRBV4-2
J: TRBJ2-1
CDR3: ASSVMGGSLNEQF

D: NA
size: NA
V: TRBV14
J: TRBJ1-3
CDR3: ASSQGPITIY

D: NA
size: NA
V: TRBV5-1
J: TRBJ2-4
CDR3: ASSAGGNIQY

D: TRBD1
size: NA
V: TRBV4-2
J: TRBJ2-1
CDR3: ASSQPGTGANEQF

D: TRBD1
size: few
V: TRBV7-8
J: TRBJ1-2
CDR3: ASSARTGKGGGYT

D: NA
size: NA
V: TRBV6-5
J: TRBJ1-3
CDR3: ASTRGDTIY

D: NA
size: NA
V: TRBV9
J: TRBJ2-7
CDR3: ASSVSGGLGSYEQY

D: NA
size: NA
V: TRBV27
J: TRBJ1-6
CDR3: ASSSIPAVLGFYNSPLH

D: NA
size: NA
V: TRBV30
J: TRBJ1-2
CDR3: AWSARTEAGYT

D: TRBD2
size: NA
V: TRBV4-1
J: TRBJ2-7
CDR3: ASSQVLAGSVH

D: TRBD2
size: NA
V: TRBV6-1
J: TRBJ2-5
CDR3: ASTPLGLAQETQY

D: TRBD1
size: once
V: TRBV6-5
J: TRBJ1-1
CDR3: ASSQGDRWTEAF

D: NA
size: NA
V: TRBV19
J: TRBJ2-2
CDR3: ASSDQGDSGELF

D: TRBD2
size: NA
V: TRBV5-1
J: TRBJ2-3
CDR3: ASSLVLAASTDTQY

D: NA
size: NA
V: TRBV28
J: TRBJ1-4
CDR3: ASSSPGGEGHEKLF

D: NA
size: NA
V: TRBV11-3
J: TRBJ2-1
CDR3: ASSSHGDNEQF

D: TRBD2
size: NA
V: TRBV6-6
J: TRBJ2-1
CDR3: ASSYSGGSSYNEQF

D: TRBD2
size: NA
V: TRBV19
J: TRBJ2-7
CDR3: ASRREGPYEQY

D: NA
size: once
V: TRBV4-1
J: TRBJ1-1
CDR3: ASRVGQSRTEAF

D: NA
size: NA
V: TRBV6-5
J: TRBJ1-5
CDR3: ASKSQPISNQPQH

D: TRBD1
size: NA
V: TRBV4-1
J: TRBJ2-2
CDR3: ASSHNRGLDTGELF

D: NA
size: NA
V: TRBV2
J: TRBJ1-2
CDR3: ASSDRVTGYGYT

D: NA
size: NA
V: TRBV2
J: TRBJ2-5
CDR3: ASSVVPQETQY

D: NA
size: NA
V: TRBV9
J: TRBJ1-1
CDR3: ASSVDIGDTEAF

D: NA
size: NA
V: TRBV7-2
J: TRBJ2-1
CDR3: ASSLAPRLNEQF

D: TRBD2
size: NA
V: TRBV7-9
J: TRBJ2-7
CDR3: ASSLGTSSEQY